This T cell receptor beta chain is from a study of T cells after yellow fever vaccination. Study overall: Researchers used SMART-Seq v4 Ultra Low Input to prepare fractions that had low cell numbers.

To note about this clonotype: No antigen is known for it.

5'RACE template switching added a universal primer site and UMIs to TCR cDNA. TCRdb re-called the 5' RACE reads with MiXCR, one entry per CDR3 protein. The data hold about 310,000 distinct CDR3 sequences, with around 4% observed a single time. This CDR3 contains 13 residues. The germline CDR1 and CDR2 sequences are PRHDT and FYEKMQ (reference sequence). V lost 3 bases to trimming and J lost 7 bases, with 12 bases between them. The study's findings and limits: At under 98% for CD4 and 70% to 90% for CD8, most primary-vaccination clones showed up again after the booster.

The chain is built from TRBV13 and TRBJ1-1, with D perhaps matching TRBD1 (5 bases). The clonotype comes from a man younger than 30 who received the YFV17D yellow fever vaccine. Sequenced here: PBMCs, sampled on the day of the yellow fever booster vaccination. CDR3 region: CASSLEGRSEAFF. In DNA, the CDR3 is TGTGCCAGCAGCTTGGAGGGGAGAAGTGAAGCTTTCTTT.